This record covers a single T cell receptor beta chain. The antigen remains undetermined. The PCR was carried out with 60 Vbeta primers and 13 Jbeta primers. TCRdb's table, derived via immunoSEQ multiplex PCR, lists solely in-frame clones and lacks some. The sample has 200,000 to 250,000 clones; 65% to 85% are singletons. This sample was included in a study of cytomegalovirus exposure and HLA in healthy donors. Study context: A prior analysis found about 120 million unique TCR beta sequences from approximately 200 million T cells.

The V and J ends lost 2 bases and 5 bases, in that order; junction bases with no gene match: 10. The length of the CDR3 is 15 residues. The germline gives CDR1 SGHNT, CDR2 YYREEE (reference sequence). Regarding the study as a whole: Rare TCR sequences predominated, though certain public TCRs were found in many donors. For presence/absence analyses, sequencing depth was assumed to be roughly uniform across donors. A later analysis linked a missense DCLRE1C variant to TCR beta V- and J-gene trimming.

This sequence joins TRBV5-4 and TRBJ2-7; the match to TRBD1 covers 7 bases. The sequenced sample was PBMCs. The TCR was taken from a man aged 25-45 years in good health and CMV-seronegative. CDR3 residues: CASSLRGQGVHEQYF. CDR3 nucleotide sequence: TGTGCCAGCAGCTTACGAGGGCAGGGGGTCCACGAGCAGTACTTC. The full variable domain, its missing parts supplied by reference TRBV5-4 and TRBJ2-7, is ETGVTQSPTHLIKTRGQQVTLRCSSQSGHNTVSWYQQALGQGPQFIFQYYREEENGRGNFPPRFSGLQFPNYSSELNVNALELDDSALYLCASSLRGQGVHEQYFGPGTRLTVT.